This TCR beta chain comes out of a study of vaccination effects on CD4 cells after COVID-19. Whole-study context: Antigen-specific CD4+ T cells were first expanded with viral peptide pools by the ViraFEST assay and only then sequenced.

Trimming cost V 2 bases and J 6 bases; bases outside gene matches: 7. The CDR3 consists of 15 residues. CDR1 is SGHRS and CDR2 is YFSETQ in the germline V gene. Of note for this clone: What it binds is not known.

Profiling relied on immunoSEQ multiplex PCR, and the TCRdb table lists in-frame clones only, not all of them. The table has some 69,000 clones, roughly 73% seen once. Culture lasted about ten days before CD4+ T cell isolation. Participants were vaccinated with two doses of either the BNT162b2 or mRNA-1273 vaccine. Each culture had half its medium swapped for IL-2 medium on days 3 and 7. Findings and limits, study-wide: Marked clonal contraction was seen late after vaccination (in both infection- and vaccine-induced clones).

This receptor was taken from a human donor who received a COVID-19 vaccine. This material consisted of CD4+ T cells from PBMCs cultured without peptide, taken after COVID-19 vaccination. The chain is built from TRBV5-1 and TRBJ2-3, with TRBD2 identical over 9 bases. The CDR3 DNA reads TGCGCCAGCAGCTTCGCGGGAGGGGACCCGGATACGCAGTATTTT. Protein product: CASSFAGGDPDTQYF.